The entry below gives a single TCR beta chain sequence along with its context. Antigen unknown. 60 Vbeta and 13 Jbeta primers were used in PCR. The data were produced by immunoSEQ multiplex PCR, yet TCRdb's version contains in-frame clones alone and is incomplete. The repertoire table contains about 210,000 clones. The sample comes from a study of cytomegalovirus exposure and HLA in healthy donors. Study-wide findings and caveats: Prior analysis indicated that the majority of TCR beta V segments exhibited productivity approximately 87% or approximately 30% of the time.

The CDR3 runs 12 residues. CDR1 and CDR2 (germline): SNHLY, FYNNEI. V was shortened by 8 bases and J by 8 bases, with 15 bases between the two germline ends. The origin of this receptor is a woman in her 30s in good health and CMV-seropositive. The chain carries TRBV2 and TRBJ1-2, with D unresolved. Sequencing input: PBMCs. The CDR3 DNA reads as TGTGCCAGCCAGGTGGAAAGATACGGCTACACCTTC. Encoded protein: CASQVERYGYTF. Full variable domain (remainder filled in from reference TRBV2 and TRBJ1-2): EPEVTQTPSHQVTQMGQEVILRCVPISNHLYFYWYRQILGQKVEFLVSFYNNEISEKSEIFDDQFSVERPDGSNFTLKIRSTKLEDSAMYFCASQVERYGYTFGSGTRLTVV.